Listed here are 21 T cell receptor beta chains from one sample, sequenced in a study of regulatory T cells in long-lasting Graves disease. Time point described: persistent/refractory GD, antithyroid drugs over 5 years with positive TRAb. Researchers made the TCR library from RNA that was extracted from PBMCs. TCR beta libraries were built with iRepertoire HTBI primers and Arm-PCR of CDR3 regions. TCRdb recomputed calls from the multiplex PCR reads with MiXCR, one row per CDR3 protein. The sample carries some 330,000 distinct CDR3 sequences, roughly 23% recorded once. Specimen: peripheral blood mononuclear cells (PBMCs), collected when the disease was refractory, from a patient treated with antithyroid drugs. Source of these receptors: a woman aged 40 to 50 with Graves disease.

This clonotype was found many times. The chain couples TRBV20-1 to TRBJ1-4; D possibly corresponds to TRBD1 (6 bases). The V end was cut by 3 bases, the J end by 6 bases, with 11 bases between. CDR1 and CDR2 (germline): DFQATT, SNEGSKA (reference sequence). CDR3 length: 13 amino acids. The CDR3 bases are TGCAGTGCTAGTTCGGGGACACATGAAAAACTGTTTTTT. It yields the protein CSASSGTHEKLFF.

The rearrangement joins TRBV6-1 to TRBJ2-7, with D possibly matching TRBD1 (6 bases). Germline V gene data show CDR1 as MNHNS and CDR2 as SASEGT. This CDR3 spans 11 amino acids. V gave up 6 bases and J gave up 6 bases, with 9 bases separating them. CDR3 sequence: CASRGGSEQYF. In DNA form, the CDR3 reads TGTGCCAGCAGAGGGGGATCCGAGCAGTACTTC.

This clonotype was observed a handful of times. This chain uses TRBV7-2 with TRBJ2-7; D is undetermined. This CDR3 has 13 residues. Trimming shortened V by 0 bases and J by 5 bases, and 8 bases separated the two germline ends. The germline gives CDR1 SGHTA, CDR2 FQGNSA. The CDR3 DNA reads as TGTGCCAGCAGCTTAGCTAGAACAGACGAGCAGTACTTC. It encodes CASSLARTDEQYF.

The CDR3 coding sequence is TGTGCCAGTCCTCATCAGCCCCAGCATTTT. Translation gives CASPHQPQHF. The V and J genes are TRBV19 and TRBJ1-5; D not resolved. Looked up from germline, CDR1 is LNHDA and CDR2 is SQIVND (reference sequence). Trimming removed 8 bases at V and 5 bases at J, with 4 bases between. The CDR3 sequence is 10 residues long.

The chain links TRBV12-5 to TRBJ2-7; D remains ambiguous. The V end lost 2 bases, the J end lost 3 bases, and 5 bases lay between the germline ends. The CDR3 contains 12 residues. Germline V gene sequence: CDR1 LGHNT, CDR2 FRNRAP. As DNA, the CDR3 is TGTGCTAGTGGTTTGAACCGCTACGAGCAGTACTTC. Translation: CASGLNRYEQYF.

This clonotype was picked up many times. This chain joins TRBV20-1 and TRBJ2-2; a weak D match, TRBD2 (5 bases). Trimming cost V 1 base and J 3 bases, with 12 bases left between them. Germline loops: CDR1 DFQATT, CDR2 SNEGSKA (reference sequence). This CDR3 contains 15 residues. This CDR3 is CSARVGRLYTGELFF. The CDR3 nucleotides are TGCAGTGCTAGAGTAGGGAGACTCTACACCGGGGAGCTGTTTTTT.

J is TRBJ1-2 and V is TRBV7-2; no definite D call. With 5 bases removed from V and 1 base from J, the gap between germline ends came to 8 bases. This CDR3 is built from 13 residues. From germline, CDR1 is SGHTA and CDR2 FQGNSA. The CDR3 nucleotides read TGTGCCAGCAGCCGCCGGGATAACTATGGCTACACCTTC. It is translated as CASSRRDNYGYTF. The full variable domain, in which reference TRBV7-2 and TRBJ1-2 provide the parts outside the CDR3, is GAGVSQSPSNKVTEKGKDVELRCDPISGHTALYWYRQSLGQGLEFLIYFQGNSAPDKSGLPSDRFSAERTGGSVSTLTIQRTQQEDSAVYLCASSRRDNYGYTFGSGTRLTVV.

This clonotype occurred many times. The genes are TRBV28 and TRBJ2-7; perhaps TRBD2 as D (6 bases). From germline, CDR1 is MDHEN and CDR2 SYDVKM. The CDR3 contains 15 residues. V was trimmed by 7 bases and J by 3 bases, leaving 19 bases between them. CDR3: CASKGGGISFYEQYF. CDR3 nucleotide sequence: TGTGCCAGCAAGGGTGGGGGGATCTCATTCTACGAGCAGTACTTC.

The chain links TRBV20-1 to TRBJ2-2, with D perhaps TRBD1 (6 bases). The length of the CDR3 is 13 residues. In germline, CDR1 is DFQATT, CDR2 SNEGSKA (reference sequence). Between the trimmed V and J ends, which lost 3 bases and 4 bases, there was a span of 9 bases. CDR3 sequence reads: CSARGAGTGELFF. CDR3 DNA: TGCAGTGCTAGGGGGGCTGGCACCGGGGAGCTGTTTTTT.

This clonotype was detected only a few times. The rearrangement links TRBV20-1 to TRBJ2-7; 10 positions match TRBD2. CDR3 length: 13 residues. Germline CDR1 DFQATT, CDR2 SNEGSKA (reference sequence). V dropped 4 bases and J dropped 1; count of bases not matched to a gene: 1. CDR3 sequence: CSAKGLASYEQYF. In nucleotides, the CDR3 is TGCAGTGCTAAGGGACTAGCGTCCTACGAGCAGTACTTC.

This clonotype has a count of ten or more. The genes are TRBV20-1 and TRBJ1-6, with 8 positions matching TRBD1. Germline V gives CDR1 DFQATT, CDR2 SNEGSKA (reference sequence). The CDR3 is 16 amino acids. V lost 1 base and J lost 10; bases outside the gene matches: 12. CDR3 loop: CSARATGTGPRSPLHF. The DNA of the CDR3 is TGCAGTGCTAGAGCTACGGGGACAGGCCCAAGATCACCCCTCCACTTT.

This clonotype has a count of ten or more. The chain uses TRBV12-3 or TRBV12-4 and TRBJ2-2; no definite D call. CDR3 length equals 10 residues. Deletions cut 8 bases from V and 9 bases from J, with 7 bases between. CDR3 coding DNA: TGTGCCAGCGGGATCCGGGAGCTGTTTTTT. The encoded protein is CASGIRELFF.

This chain connects TRBV7-9 to TRBJ2-7, with D unresolved. Trimming removed 1 base from V and 0 bases from J, with 13 bases in between. CDR1 is SEHNR and CDR2 is FQNEAQ in the germline V gene (reference sequence). The CDR3 runs to 16 residues. The CDR3 here is CASSLGAGFSSYEQYF. The CDR3 coding sequence is TGTGCCAGCAGCTTAGGGGCCGGTTTCTCCTCCTACGAGCAGTACTTC.

At least ten counts were recorded for this clonotype. The chain links TRBV6-4 to TRBJ2-2; 7 bases agree with TRBD1. J was trimmed by 0 bases and V by 5 bases; bases with no gene match: 6. Germline V gene sequence: CDR1 MRHNA, CDR2 SNTAGT. The CDR3 has 16 amino acids. The chain's CDR3 is CASSRTGLSNTGELFF. The CDR3 DNA follows: TGTGCCAGCAGTCGGACAGGCCTTTCGAACACCGGGGAGCTGTTTTTT.

The chain combines TRBV2 with TRBJ2-5, with D unclear. V lost 6 bases and J lost 5, with 10 bases in between. This CDR3 has 12 amino acids. Germline V gene data show CDR1 as SNHLY and CDR2 as FYNNEI. DNA for the CDR3: TGTGCCAGCAGCTTTGGTCGGGAGACCCAGTACTTC. This gives the protein CASSFGRETQYF.

To note about this clonotype: Given a much more abundant clone one base away, this may be a read error. The chain combines TRBV28 with TRBJ2-7; no firm D call. The V gene's germline CDR1 is MDHEN and CDR2 SYDVKM. This CDR3 contains 12 residues. Written as DNA, the CDR3 is TGTGCCAGCAGGAGCAACTCCTGCGAGCAGTACTTC. Encoded protein: CASRSNSCEQYF.

This rearrangement joins TRBV6-5 to TRBJ2-2; D perhaps matches TRBD1 (6 bases). CDR3 size: 18 residues. Germline loops: CDR1 MNHEY, CDR2 SVGAGI. Trimming removed 4 bases from V and 5 bases from J, with 23 bases in between. CDR3 residues: CASSFSYTPGHLTGELFF. The DNA of the CDR3 is TGTGCCAGCAGTTTCTCTTACACTCCGGGACACTTGACCGGGGAGCTGTTTTTT.

This clonotype has ten or more counts. This sequence joins TRBV28 and TRBJ1-1; no clear D gene. V lost 5 bases, J lost 1 base, and 11 bases lay in between. Germline V gene lookup returns CDR1 MDHEN and CDR2 SYDVKM. The CDR3 consists of 14 residues. The CDR3: CASSSQTGNTEAFF. DNA for the CDR3: TGTGCCAGCAGTAGCCAAACTGGGAACACTGAAGCTTTCTTT.

The chain recombines TRBV6-1 with TRBJ2-5; TRBD2 agrees at 9 bases. Germline loops: CDR1 MNHNS, CDR2 SASEGT. The CDR3 has 14 residues. V was clipped by 10 bases and J by 1 base; unmatched bases: 7. The CDR3 spells CAIRASGIQETQYF. The CDR3 DNA is TGTGCCATCAGGGCTAGCGGGATCCAAGAGACCCAGTACTTC.

This clonotype appeared many times. In DNA, the CDR3 is TGTGCCAGCAGGGCGGACCGTGTCCTAGGGAACACTGAAGCTTTCTTT. It codes for CASRADRVLGNTEAFF. The chain employs TRBV27 and TRBJ1-1; D ambiguous. In germline, CDR1 is MNHEY, CDR2 SMNVEV (reference sequence). The CDR3 is 16 amino acids. Deletions cut 6 bases from V and 1 base from J, with 18 bases between.

V is TRBV29-1 and J is TRBJ2-2; TRBD2 is a possible D gene (5 bases). The CDR3 is 15 amino acids. Between the trimmed V and J ends, which lost 6 bases and 3 bases, there was a span of 17 bases. Germline CDR1 is SQVTM and CDR2 is ANQGSEA. CDR3 protein: CSVVQRATDTGELFF. The CDR3 DNA sequence: TGCAGCGTGGTGCAGAGGGCTACGGACACCGGGGAGCTGTTTTTT.